This T cell receptor (beta chain) was identified during a study of CXCR3-negative and CXCR3-positive naive CD8 T cells. UMI-labeled 5' RACE yielded the TRB cDNA libraries. TCRdb re-called the 5' RACE reads; one entry per CDR3 protein, DNA not given. There are under 55,000 distinct CDR3 sequences in the sample, with 9.5% to 12% held by the top ten. Germline V CDR1 and CDR2: LGHNA, YSLEER. The CDR3 is made up of 15 amino acids. The sequencing input was memory CD8+ T cells from blood. This sequence originates from a human donor in good health. Some clones in this sample may be carry-over from other donors' samples. V and J are TRBV4-3 and TRBJ2-1; TCRdb's D call, TRBD2, is unchecked because there is no DNA. The CDR3 here is CASSHEAGGYNEQFF.